This is a list of T cell receptor beta chains from one sample in a study of T cell responses to AZD1222 COVID-19 vaccine. Repertoires were generated with immunoSEQ multiplex PCR, while TCRdb's copy carries only in-frame clones and drops some. The repertoire holds approximately 150,000 clones, with about nine tenths as singletons. The sample in question was peripheral blood, obtained 28 days after the second AZD1222 dose. These receptor sequences come from an adult who received the AZD1222 COVID-19 vaccine. The CDR3 runs from the conserved cysteine through the conserved F or W. Each record gives: D gene, CDR3 length, V gene, J gene, clone size, CDR3 protein, CDR3 DNA. A D gene is named only where the DNA matches it firmly. Expanded clones get a size class; other rows say once, few or many, or leave the size out.

>.|16|TRBV19|TRBJ2-3|.
CASSPHQLAITDTQYF
TGTGCCAGTAGTCCACATCAACTGGCGATCACAGATACGCAGTATTTT
>TRBD2|15|TRBV27|TRBJ2-3|.
CASSFLAGGTDTQYF
TGTGCCAGCAGTTTTCTAGCGGGAGGGACAGATACGCAGTATTTT
>.|15|TRBV11-1|TRBJ2-7|.
CASSLEARAAYEQYF
TGTGCCAGCAGCTTAGAGGCGCGGGCAGCCTACGAGCAGTACTTC
>TRBD1|13|TRBV6-5|TRBJ1-5|.
CATGQGSNQPQHF
TGTGCCACCGGACAGGGCAGCAATCAGCCCCAGCATTTT
>.|13|TRBV12-3/TRBV12-4|TRBJ1-2|.
CASSFGSGYGYTF
TGTGCCAGCAGTTTCGGCAGCGGCTATGGCTACACCTTC
>.|13|TRBV6-6|TRBJ1-6|.
CASSPRDNSPLHF
TGTGCCAGCAGTCCCAGGGATAATTCACCCCTCCACTTT
>TRBD1|17|TRBV9|TRBJ1-4|once
CASSVENGDRLDEKLFF
TGTGCCAGCAGCGTAGAAAATGGGGACAGGTTGGATGAAAAACTGTTTTTT
>.|13|TRBV10-1|TRBJ1-1|.
CASSRDRNTEAFF
TGCGCCAGCAGCCGGGATCGGAACACTGAAGCTTTCTTT
>.|13|TRBV11-2|TRBJ1-1|.
CASSAMGLEEAFF
TGTGCCAGCAGCGCCATGGGGTTAGAGGAAGCTTTCTTT
>.|18|TRBV14|TRBJ2-6|.
CASSQDGVLPSGANVLTF
TGTGCCAGCAGCCAAGATGGGGTTCTCCCCTCTGGGGCCAACGTCCTGACTTTC
>.|17|TRBV19|TRBJ1-6|.
CASSMGLPSSYNSPLHF
TGTGCCAGTAGTATGGGCCTCCCGAGCTCCTATAATTCACCCCTCCACTTT
>TRBD2|15|TRBV5-5|TRBJ2-3|.
CASSLTSGSTDTQYF
TGTGCCAGCAGCTTGACTAGCGGGAGCACAGATACGCAGTATTTT
>.|13|TRBV18|TRBJ1-2|.
CASSPGENYGYTF
TGTGCCAGCTCACCAGGGGAAAACTATGGCTACACCTTC
>.|12|TRBV11-1|TRBJ2-1|few
CASSFLLDEQFF
TGTGCCAGCAGCTTCTTACTAGATGAGCAGTTCTTC
>.|17|TRBV7-9|TRBJ2-1|medium-sized
CASSFLPGLDYNNEQFF
TGTGCCAGCAGCTTTCTTCCGGGACTGGACTATAACAATGAGCAGTTCTTC
>TRBD1|16|TRBV19|TRBJ1-3|.
CASTPGRGSSGNTIYF
TGTGCCAGTACTCCCGGCAGGGGGTCCTCTGGAAACACCATATATTTT
>.|14|TRBV9|TRBJ2-2|.
CASRGSPNTGELFF
TGTGCCAGCAGGGGATCCCCAAACACCGGGGAGCTGTTTTTT
>.|16|TRBV18|TRBJ1-4|.
CASSPPWSGAPEKLFF
TGTGCCAGCTCACCACCTTGGTCGGGGGCGCCTGAAAAACTGTTTTTT
>TRBD1|13|TRBV7-9|TRBJ1-5|.
CASSPEDRTSQHF
TGTGCCAGCAGCCCCGAGGACAGGACGTCCCAGCATTTT
>.|15|TRBV27|TRBJ2-4|.
CASSPAGQLKNIQYF
TGTGCCAGCAGCCCCGCGGGACAGCTAAAAAACATTCAGTACTTC
>.|15|TRBV5-1|TRBJ2-3|.
CASSLRGVTTDTQYF
TGCGCCAGCAGCTTGAGGGGGGTTACCACAGATACGCAGTATTTT
>.|13|TRBV6-4|TRBJ1-2|.
CASSLDSDYGYTF
TGTGCCAGCAGTTTGGACAGCGACTATGGCTACACCTTC
>TRBD2|18|TRBV4-1|TRBJ2-2|.
CASSPILAGAPYTGELFF
TGCGCCAGCAGCCCAATACTAGCGGGAGCACCTTACACCGGGGAGCTGTTTTTT
>TRBD1|17|TRBV10-3|TRBJ1-2|.
CAISDLDRPTGGYGYTF
TGTGCCATCAGTGACCTCGACCGCCCTACAGGGGGCTATGGCTACACCTTC
>.|14|TRBV30|TRBJ1-2|.
CAWSVQLNGYGYTF
TGTGCCTGGAGTGTTCAACTCAATGGCTATGGCTACACCTTC
>.|16|TRBV6-1|TRBJ2-4|.
CASSEAIYGAKNIQYF
TGTGCCAGCAGTGAAGCCATTTATGGGGCCAAAAACATTCAGTACTTC
>TRBD1|18|TRBV24-1|TRBJ1-6|.
CATSRDRGLGERNSPLHF
TGTGCCACCAGCCGGGACAGGGGGCTTGGTGAGCGAAATTCACCCCTCCACTTT
>TRBD2|15|TRBV29-1|TRBJ2-1|.
CSVLDGLVENNEQFF
TGCAGCGTTCTTGATGGACTAGTGGAAAACAATGAGCAGTTCTTC
>.|13|TRBV3-1/TRBV3-2|TRBJ2-7|.
CASSQDGEAEQYF
TGTGCCAGCAGCCAAGACGGGGAAGCCGAGCAGTACTTC
>.|17|TRBV15|TRBJ1-6|.
CATSPQPATAFNSPLHF
TGTGCCACCAGCCCCCAACCAGCCACCGCTTTTAATTCACCCCTCCACTTT
>.|12|TRBV11-3|TRBJ1-1|once
CASSEGYTEAFF
TGTGCCAGCAGCGAAGGCTACACTGAAGCTTTCTTT
>TRBD2|19|TRBV3-1/TRBV3-2|TRBJ2-3|.
CASSQEGLAESLSTDTQYF
TGTGCCAGCAGCCAAGAGGGACTAGCGGAGTCTCTAAGCACAGATACGCAGTATTTT
>TRBD1|16|TRBV19|TRBJ1-3|.
CASSIRGGSSGNTIYF
TGTGCCAGTAGTATAAGAGGGGGCTCGTCAGGAAACACCATATATTTT
>.|14|TRBV28|TRBJ2-2|.
CASSLISNTGELFF
TGTGCCAGCAGTTTAATCAGCAACACCGGGGAGCTGTTTTTT
>.|15|TRBV5-4|TRBJ2-7|.
CASSPGGQTIYEQYF
TGTGCCAGCAGCCCCGGGGGACAGACTATTTACGAGCAGTACTTC
>TRBD2|16|TRBV4-1|TRBJ2-4|.
CASSQWVGGAKNIQYF
TGCGCCAGCAGCCAATGGGTGGGAGGGGCCAAAAACATTCAGTACTTC
>TRBD1|18|TRBV5-5|TRBJ1-4|once
CASSRLARDRVLAEKLFF
TGTGCCAGCAGCCGACTAGCCCGGGACAGGGTTCTTGCTGAAAAACTGTTTTTT
>.|12|TRBV27|TRBJ2-3|.
CASSSNWDTQYF
TGTGCCAGCAGCTCAAATTGGGATACGCAGTATTTT
>.|16|TRBV6-5|TRBJ2-7|.
CASNYNRGGIYYEQYF
TGTGCCAGCAATTATAACAGGGGGGGGATTTACTACGAGCAGTACTTC
>.|14|TRBV27|TRBJ1-4|once
CASSSGGTNEKLFF
TGTGCCAGCAGTTCGGGCGGAACTAATGAAAAACTGTTTTTT
>TRBD2|15|TRBV4-1|TRBJ2-7|.
CASSQGASGSREQYF
TGCGCCAGCAGCCAAGGCGCTAGCGGGAGTCGCGAGCAGTACTTC
>.|11|TRBV7-2|TRBJ1-2|.
CASSFRGGYTF
TGTGCCAGCAGCTTCAGGGGAGGCTACACCTTC
>.|17|TRBV7-8|TRBJ2-1|.
CASSFHQGNAVDNEQFF
TGTGCCAGCAGCTTCCACCAGGGGAATGCAGTCGACAATGAGCAGTTCTTC
>.|16|TRBV14|TRBJ1-4|.
CASSPKGSATNEKLFF
TGTGCCAGCAGCCCCAAGGGCAGCGCAACTAATGAAAAACTGTTTTTT
>.|12|TRBV11-2|TRBJ2-1|.
CASSLMGNEQFF
TGTGCCAGCAGCTTAATGGGGAATGAGCAGTTCTTC
>.|13|TRBV27|TRBJ2-1|.
CASSPLSSNEQFF
TGTGCCAGCAGTCCCCTCTCTAGTAATGAGCAGTTCTTC
>.|13|TRBV6-5|TRBJ1-1|.
CASRGGANTEAFF
TGTGCCAGCAGAGGTGGAGCGAACACTGAAGCTTTCTTT
>TRBD1|17|TRBV4-2|TRBJ2-1|.
CASSQDSETGYLQGQFF
TGTGCCAGCAGCCAAGATTCGGAGACAGGGTATCTTCAGGGGCAGTTCTTC
>.|13|TRBV30|TRBJ1-5|.
CAWSFPPGLPQHF
TGTGCCTGGAGTTTCCCCCCCGGTCTGCCCCAGCATTTT
>.|14|TRBV9|TRBJ2-2|.
CASSVGRNTGELFF
TGTGCCAGCAGCGTAGGCCGGAACACCGGGGAGCTGTTTTTT